A selection of T cell receptor beta chains follows, all from one sample in a study of blood T cell repertoires in COVID-19. Assay: immunoSEQ multiplex PCR; the TCRdb copy retains only in-frame clones and omits some. Among over 90,000 clones listed, approximately 92% were seen once. Sequences were obtained from peripheral blood. Every receptor here comes from a man aged 18 to 29 with acute or convalescent COVID-19. Both conserved end residues are part of each CDR3. The order of the fields is CDR3 length, V gene, CDR3 protein.

cdr3_length: 13; v_call: TRBV2; cdr3_aa: CASSRTGTYGYTF
cdr3_length: 13; v_call: TRBV6-6; cdr3_aa: CASQGERTGELFF
cdr3_length: 15; v_call: TRBV10-3; cdr3_aa: CAISGTGVSGNTIYF
cdr3_length: 16; v_call: TRBV7-9; cdr3_aa: CASSRLAGVRQETQYF
cdr3_length: 14; v_call: TRBV30; cdr3_aa: CAWTPRGSNQPQHF
cdr3_length: 15; v_call: TRBV11-2; cdr3_aa: CASSHLDSFSYEQYF
cdr3_length: 15; v_call: TRBV19; cdr3_aa: CASSPRDRGHTEAFF
cdr3_length: 18; v_call: TRBV5-4; cdr3_aa: CASSKKTGGSSYNSPLHF
cdr3_length: 14; v_call: TRBV19; cdr3_aa: CASSIRGTSYEQYF
cdr3_length: 14; v_call: TRBV25-1; cdr3_aa: CASSEGTGLYGYTF
cdr3_length: 13; v_call: TRBV19; cdr3_aa: CASSIRGGYEQYF
cdr3_length: 17; v_call: TRBV4-1; cdr3_aa: CASSHTKDRANNSPLHF
cdr3_length: 12; v_call: TRBV5-4; cdr3_aa: CASSYGRYEQYF
cdr3_length: 14; v_call: TRBV6-5; cdr3_aa: CASIDRRNYNEQFF
cdr3_length: 16; v_call: TRBV19; cdr3_aa: CASSIGAVGMNTEAFF
cdr3_length: 12; v_call: TRBV6-5; cdr3_aa: CATQQGNSPLHF
cdr3_length: 14; v_call: TRBV2; cdr3_aa: CASRGGPSTGELFF
cdr3_length: 15; v_call: TRBV5-1; cdr3_aa: CASSLDGQVGYGYTF
cdr3_length: 19; v_call: TRBV30; cdr3_aa: CAWSQKVAFAGESNQPQHF
cdr3_length: 15; v_call: TRBV27; cdr3_aa: CASSRDRGPHQPQHF
cdr3_length: 13; v_call: TRBV6-4; cdr3_aa: CASSDSAGTEQFF
cdr3_length: 15; v_call: TRBV3-1/TRBV3-2; cdr3_aa: CAWPFGEGLGNTIYF
cdr3_length: 17; v_call: TRBV6-1; cdr3_aa: CASSEGGGHFLGNTIYF
cdr3_length: 13; v_call: TRBV27; cdr3_aa: CASSLKGQKSCTF
cdr3_length: 19; v_call: TRBV7-6; cdr3_aa: CASSLIPLSTGVMNTEAFF
cdr3_length: 17; v_call: TRBV15; cdr3_aa: CATSRTTSGTGLSGYTF
cdr3_length: 15; v_call: TRBV5-5; cdr3_aa: CASSSNSLPNEKLFF
cdr3_length: 14; v_call: TRBV5-1; cdr3_aa: CASSSNPGEAEAFF
cdr3_length: 17; v_call: TRBV23-1; cdr3_aa: CASREGGASIQTDTQYF
cdr3_length: 16; v_call: TRBV5-1; cdr3_aa: CASSPGGRGGSEKLFF
cdr3_length: 14; v_call: TRBV11-2; cdr3_aa: CASSLWTSGTEQFF
cdr3_length: 19; v_call: TRBV7-6; cdr3_aa: CASSPPPGLAGATRETQYF
cdr3_length: 14; v_call: TRBV11-2; cdr3_aa: CASSSGYSYNEQFF
cdr3_length: 14; v_call: TRBV3-1/TRBV3-2; cdr3_aa: CASSHRSSARGYTF
cdr3_length: 13; v_call: TRBV5-1; cdr3_aa: CASSLEGAPGYTF
cdr3_length: 13; v_call: TRBV19; cdr3_aa: CASSIAPQGEQYF
cdr3_length: 14; v_call: TRBV7-2; cdr3_aa: CASSLFQGQETQYF
cdr3_length: 14; v_call: TRBV6-2/TRBV6-3; cdr3_aa: CASSPGTGEEKLFF
cdr3_length: 15; v_call: TRBV7-8; cdr3_aa: CASSLGLAAYNEQFF
cdr3_length: 16; v_call: TRBV4-1; cdr3_aa: CASSQDTGGYYNEQFF
cdr3_length: 14; v_call: TRBV7-9; cdr3_aa: CASSLDRAEDTQYF
cdr3_length: 15; v_call: TRBV3-1/TRBV3-2; cdr3_aa: CASSPPSTTVAEAFF
cdr3_length: 15; v_call: TRBV6-5; cdr3_aa: CASSLVRRSGNTIYF
cdr3_length: 13; v_call: TRBV3-1/TRBV3-2; cdr3_aa: CASSQEPEEKLFF
cdr3_length: 15; v_call: TRBV27; cdr3_aa: CASSAPVGPNTEAFF
cdr3_length: 16; v_call: TRBV19; cdr3_aa: CASSTTSGGHQETQYF
cdr3_length: 11; v_call: TRBV12-3/TRBV12-4; cdr3_aa: CASSPRDEQYF
cdr3_length: 16; v_call: TRBV7-9; cdr3_aa: CASSLDVRGITDTQYF
cdr3_length: 12; v_call: TRBV14; cdr3_aa: CASSQQGFEAFF
cdr3_length: 13; v_call: TRBV9; cdr3_aa: CASSVGAEGGYTF
cdr3_length: 17; v_call: TRBV7-9; cdr3_aa: CASSLAAAGGHSATQYF
cdr3_length: 14; v_call: TRBV6-5; cdr3_aa: CAIGSVGANYGYTF
cdr3_length: 16; v_call: TRBV30; cdr3_aa: CAWVGRAGDTNTEAFF
cdr3_length: 13; v_call: TRBV2; cdr3_aa: CASLEIQGGFYTF
cdr3_length: 14; v_call: TRBV5-5; cdr3_aa: CASSSQGADQPQHF
cdr3_length: 16; v_call: TRBV6-2/TRBV6-3; cdr3_aa: CASSYSRTGPHYGYTF
cdr3_length: 14; v_call: TRBV3-1/TRBV3-2; cdr3_aa: CASSQEPGGSGYTF
cdr3_length: 15; v_call: TRBV6-4; cdr3_aa: CASSELAGDTGELFF